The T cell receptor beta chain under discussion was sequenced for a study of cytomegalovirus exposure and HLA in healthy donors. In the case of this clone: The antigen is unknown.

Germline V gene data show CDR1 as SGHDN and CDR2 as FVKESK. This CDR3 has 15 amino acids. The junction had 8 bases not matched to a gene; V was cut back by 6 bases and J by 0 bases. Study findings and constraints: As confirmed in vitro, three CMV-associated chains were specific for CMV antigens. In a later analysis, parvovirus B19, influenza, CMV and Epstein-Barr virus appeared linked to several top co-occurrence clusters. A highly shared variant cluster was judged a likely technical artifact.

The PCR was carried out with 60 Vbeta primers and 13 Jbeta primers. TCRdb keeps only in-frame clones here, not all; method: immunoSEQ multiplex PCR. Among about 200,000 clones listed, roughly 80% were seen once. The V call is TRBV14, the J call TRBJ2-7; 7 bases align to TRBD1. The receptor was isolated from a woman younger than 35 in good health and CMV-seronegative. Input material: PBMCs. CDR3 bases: TGTGCCAGCAGTCCGGGACAGCCTATCTCCTACGAGCAGTACTTC. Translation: CASSPGQPISYEQYF.